This passage covers 11 T cell receptor beta chains from one sample sequenced in a study of human T cells and chemical hapten exposure. TCRdb used MiXCR to reprocess the RACE reads, holding one entry per CDR3 protein. The repertoire consists of 65,000 to 100,000 distinct CDR3 sequences, with 6.5% to 8% occurring once and the leading ten covering 1% to 1.5%. The time point denotes: patch test 2, 6 weeks after DPC sensitization. Documented treatment: therapeutic diphenylcyclopropenone sensitization with weekly scalp DPC. The sequenced sample was whole blood, obtained in connection with sensitization to the hapten diphenylcyclopropenone (DPC). These receptors came from a woman aged 25 to 39 with alopecia areata. Some clones in this sample may be carry-over from other donors' samples.

In this sample, this clonotype turned up a few times. A much larger clone is a single base away; this may be a read error. This sequence joins TRBV11-2 and TRBJ1-2; 8 bases fit TRBD1. The CDR3 consists of 16 residues. The V gene's germline CDR1 is SGHAT and CDR2 FQNNGV. This CDR3 reads CASSLVGGGQAHGDTF. The CDR3 DNA reads TGTGCCAGCAGCTTAGTGGGAGGGGGACAGGCACATGGCGACACCTTC.

This clonotype has ten or more counts. The gene calls are TRBV20-1 and TRBJ1-2; no clear D. Trimming cost V 1 base and J 1 base, with 13 bases left between them. The CDR3 loop spans 15 amino acids. CDR1 DFQATT and CDR2 SNEGSKA come from the germline V gene (reference sequence). CDR3 sequence reads: CSARVSRSLNYGYTF. The CDR3 bases are TGCAGTGCTAGAGTAAGCAGGTCTCTTAACTATGGCTACACCTTC.

As concerns this clonotype: A much larger clone lies one base from this, so it may be a read error. The rearrangement links TRBV3-1 to TRBJ2-3; tentatively, D is TRBD2 (6 bases). CDR3 length: 17 amino acids. Germline V gene sequence: CDR1 LGHDT, CDR2 YNNKEL (reference sequence). The CDR3, as DNA: TGTGGCAGCAGCCAAGATCGATGGCGGGCCCGGGGGGATACGCAGTATTTT. Residues: CGSSQDRWRARGDTQYF.

The gene calls are TRBV12-3 or TRBV12-4 and TRBJ1-1; 7 nucleotides agree with TRBD1. This CDR3 has 13 residues. V dropped 3 bases and J dropped 9; count of bases not matched to a gene: 7. The CDR3 reads CASSFPTGAKAFF. As DNA, the CDR3 is TGTGCCAGCAGTTTCCCCACAGGGGCTAAAGCTTTCTTT.

This clonotype has a count of ten or more. The rearrangement links TRBV6-1 to TRBJ2-7; 8 nucleotides match TRBD1. This CDR3 contains 14 residues. Germline CDR1 MNHNS, CDR2 SASEGT. The ends lost 7 bases at V and 2 bases at J; junction bases unmatched: 7. The CDR3 sequence: CASIRQGSPYEQYF. CDR3 nucleotides: TGTGCCAGCATTCGACAGGGGTCCCCCTACGAGCAGTACTTC.

This clonotype was detected only a few times. The chain recombines TRBV4-1 with TRBJ2-5, with D possibly being TRBD2 (5 bases). CDR1 and CDR2 from the germline V gene are MGHRA and YSYEKL. The ends were cut back, 0 bases at V and 5 bases at J, with 16 bases in the middle. This CDR3 contains 16 residues. The CDR3 spells CASSQDVYRGRETQYF. DNA of the CDR3: TGCGCCAGCAGCCAAGATGTATATCGGGGTAGGGAGACCCAGTACTTC.

A few counts support this clonotype. The chain links TRBV5-6 to TRBJ2-3; possible D gene TRBD1, 6 bases. Germline V gene sequence: CDR1 SGHDT, CDR2 YYEEEE. Trimming took 3 bases from V and 2 from J, leaving 25 bases between them. The CDR3 has 19 residues. The CDR3 nucleotides read TGTGCCAGCAGCTCTATCGGACAGCCCGATTATGTATACACAGATACGCAGTATTTT. It specifies CASSSIGQPDYVYTDTQYF.

This clonotype was picked up many times. The genes are TRBV2 and TRBJ2-3; 14 bases agree with TRBD2. V shed 6 bases, J shed 2 bases, and the junction held 19 bases outside the gene matches. CDR3 length equals 21 residues. Per germline, CDR1 SNHLY and CDR2 FYNNEI. CDR3 loop: CASSLRHGLAGGSIPTDTQYF. CDR3 in DNA: TGTGCCAGCAGCCTACGCCATGGACTAGCGGGGGGTTCAATTCCCACAGATACGCAGTATTTT.

The chain carries TRBV5-1 and TRBJ1-5, with TRBD1 matching 7 bases. The CDR3 consists of 15 residues. CDR1 is SGHRS and CDR2 is YFSETQ in the germline V gene. V was pared by 0 bases and J by 4 bases, with 4 bases of the junction left unmatched. In DNA form, the CDR3 reads TGCGCCAGCAGCTTGGAGGGACAGAAGAATCAGCCCCAGCATTTT. Translation gives CASSLEGQKNQPQHF. Complete variable domain (other parts from reference TRBV5-1 and TRBJ1-5): KAGVTQTPRYLIKTRGQQVTLSCSPISGHRSVSWYQQTPGQGLQFLFEYFSETQRNKGNFPGRFSGRQFSNSRSEMNVSTLELGDSALYLCASSLEGQKNQPQHFGDGTRLSIL.

The sample holds a few counts of this clonotype. V and J are TRBV19 and TRBJ2-2, with D perhaps TRBD2 (6 bases). Germline values: CDR1 LNHDA, CDR2 SQIVND (reference sequence). V was pared by 6 bases and J by 1 base, with 6 bases between. There are 13 residues in the CDR3. The CDR3 loop reads CASSGGNTGELFF. CDR3 in DNA: TGTGCCAGTAGCGGGGGGAACACCGGGGAGCTGTTTTTT.

CDR3 amino acids: CASSRTGRTEAFF. The CDR3 bases are TGTGCCAGCAGCCGGACAGGGAGAACTGAAGCTTTCTTT. The genes are TRBV6-5 and TRBJ1-1, with 8 bases fitting TRBD1. V gave up 6 bases and J gave up 5 bases; unmatched junction bases: 5. The CDR3 is 13 residues long. CDR1 and CDR2 (germline): MNHEY, SVGAGI.